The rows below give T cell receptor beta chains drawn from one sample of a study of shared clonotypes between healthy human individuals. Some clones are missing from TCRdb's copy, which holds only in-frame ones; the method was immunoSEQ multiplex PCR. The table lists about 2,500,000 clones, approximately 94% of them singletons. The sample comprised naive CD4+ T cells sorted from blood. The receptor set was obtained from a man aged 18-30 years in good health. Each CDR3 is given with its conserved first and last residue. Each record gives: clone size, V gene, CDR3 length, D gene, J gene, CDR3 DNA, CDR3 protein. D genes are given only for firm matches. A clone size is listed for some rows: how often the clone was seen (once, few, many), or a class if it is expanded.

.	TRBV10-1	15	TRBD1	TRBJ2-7	TGCGCCAGCAGTGAGTCCCGGGGACAGAAATACGAGCAGTACTTC	CASSESRGQKYEQYF
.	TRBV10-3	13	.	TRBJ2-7	TGTGCCATCAGTGAGTCAAGGGTCGACGAGCAGTACTTC	CAISESRVDEQYF
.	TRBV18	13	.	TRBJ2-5	TGTGCCAGCTCACCACAGGGGCAGGAGACCCAGTACTTC	CASSPQGQETQYF
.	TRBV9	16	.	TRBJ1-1	TGTGCCAGCAGCGTAGCGGGCGGGGCTCAGAACACTGAAGCTTTCTTT	CASSVAGGAQNTEAFF
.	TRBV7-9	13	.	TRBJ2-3	TGTGCCAGCAGCCTGAGGGAGACAGATACGCAGTATTTT	CASSLRETDTQYF
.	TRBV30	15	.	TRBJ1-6	TGTGCCTGGAGTGATCTTTCACAGGGAAATTCACCCCTCCACTTT	CAWSDLSQGNSPLHF
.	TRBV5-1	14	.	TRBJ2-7	TGCGCCAGCAGCCCCCGACCACTAGACAGTGAGCAGTACTTC	CASSPRPLDSEQYF
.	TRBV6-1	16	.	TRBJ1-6	TGTGCCAGCAGTGTAGCAGCCAGCTCCTATAATTCACCCCTCCACTTT	CASSVAASSYNSPLHF
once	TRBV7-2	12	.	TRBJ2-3	TGTGCCAGCAGCCCCGTTGGGGTTACGCAGTATTTT	CASSPVGVTQYF
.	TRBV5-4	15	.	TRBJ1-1	TGTGCCAGCAGCTTCCTCAACAGGGCTGGCACTGAAGCTTTCTTT	CASSFLNRAGTEAFF
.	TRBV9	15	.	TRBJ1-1	TGTGCCAGCAGCGTAGTAGGGGTCATGAACACTGAAGCTTTCTTT	CASSVVGVMNTEAFF
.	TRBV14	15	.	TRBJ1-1	TGTGCCAGCAGCCCCTGGGGCAGCCTCGACACTGAAGCTTTCTTT	CASSPWGSLDTEAFF
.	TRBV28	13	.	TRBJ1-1	TGTGCCAGCATCGGGACCCTGAACACTGAAGCTTTCTTT	CASIGTLNTEAFF
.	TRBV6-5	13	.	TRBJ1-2	TGTGCCAGCAGCTTAGACAGGACCTATGGCTACACCTTC	CASSLDRTYGYTF
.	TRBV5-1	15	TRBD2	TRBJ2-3	TGCGCCAGCAGCTTGGGTAGCGGGGGAACAGATACGCAGTATTTT	CASSLGSGGTDTQYF
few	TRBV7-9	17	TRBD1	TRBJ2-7	TGTGCCAGCAGCCCAGATTCCAGGGGGCTCAGCTCCTACGAGCAGTACTTC	CASSPDSRGLSSYEQYF
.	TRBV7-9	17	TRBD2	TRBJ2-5	TGTGCCAGCAGCTTAGCGGTTGGGACTAGTTCGGCGGAGACCCAGTACTTC	CASSLAVGTSSAETQYF
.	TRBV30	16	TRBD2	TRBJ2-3	TGTGCCTGGAGTGAACTCGGACTAGCGGGGACAGATACGCAGTATTTT	CAWSELGLAGTDTQYF
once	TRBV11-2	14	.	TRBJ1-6	TGTGCCAGCAGCTTAGGGGACATAATTTCACCCCTCCACTTT	CASSLGDIISPLHF
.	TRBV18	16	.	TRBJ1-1	TGTGCCAGCTCACCAAACCCCGGGGGCACGAACACTGAAGCTTTCTTT	CASSPNPGGTNTEAFF
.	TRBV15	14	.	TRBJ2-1	TGTGCCACCAGCCGCGGGGGCTCGGTCAATGAGCAGTTCTTC	CATSRGGSVNEQFF
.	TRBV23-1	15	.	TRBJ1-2	TGCGCCAGCAGTCAGCCCCCCGCGGCTAACTATGGCTACACCTTC	CASSQPPAANYGYTF